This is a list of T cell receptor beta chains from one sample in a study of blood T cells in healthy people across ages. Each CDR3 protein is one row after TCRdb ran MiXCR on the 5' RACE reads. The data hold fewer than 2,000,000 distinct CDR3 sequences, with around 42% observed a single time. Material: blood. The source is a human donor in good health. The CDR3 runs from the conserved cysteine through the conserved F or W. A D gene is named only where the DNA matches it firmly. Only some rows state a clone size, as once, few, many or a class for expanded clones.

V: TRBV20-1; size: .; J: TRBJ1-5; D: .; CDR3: CSARERRGQSQPQHF; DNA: TGCAGTGCTAGAGAGAGGAGAGGGCAGTCTCAGCCCCAGCATTTT
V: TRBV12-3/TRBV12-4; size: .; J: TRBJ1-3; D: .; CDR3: CASSSSRGSGNTIYF; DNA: TGTGCCAGCAGTTCATCCAGAGGCTCTGGAAACACCATATATTTT
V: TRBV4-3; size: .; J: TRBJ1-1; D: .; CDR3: CASRHTDRMAEAFF; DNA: TGCGCCAGCAGACACACCGACAGGATGGCTGAAGCTTTCTTT
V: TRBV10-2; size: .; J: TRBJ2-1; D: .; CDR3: CAARISDEQFF; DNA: TGCGCCGCGAGGATTTCCGATGAGCAGTTCTTC
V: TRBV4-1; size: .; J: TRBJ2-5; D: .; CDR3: CASSQDEGPGEQYF; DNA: TGCGCCAGCAGCCAAGATGAGGGGCCCGGGGAGCAGTACTTC
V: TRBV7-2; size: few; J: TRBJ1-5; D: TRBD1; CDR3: CASSFGTGEHQPQHF; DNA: TGTGCCAGCAGCTTTGGGACAGGGGAGCATCAGCCCCAGCATTTT
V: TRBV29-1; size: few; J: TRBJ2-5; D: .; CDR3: CSVETRRQETQYF; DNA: TGCAGCGTTGAAACGCGGAGACAAGAGACCCAGTACTTC
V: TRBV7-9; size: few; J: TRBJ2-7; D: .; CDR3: CASSSTDPYEQYF; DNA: TGTGCCAGCAGCTCCACGGACCCCTACGAGCAGTACTTC
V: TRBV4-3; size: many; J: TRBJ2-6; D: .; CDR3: CASSPRQSSSGANVLTF; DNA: TGCGCCAGCAGCCCACGACAGTCGAGCTCTGGGGCCAACGTCCTGACTTTC
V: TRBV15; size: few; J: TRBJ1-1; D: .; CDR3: CATSRDVRAFF; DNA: TGTGCCACCAGCAGAGATGTTCGAGCTTTCTTT
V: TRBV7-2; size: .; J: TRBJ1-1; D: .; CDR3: CASSVFRGEAFF; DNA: TGTGCCAGCAGCGTATTTAGGGGGGAAGCTTTCTTT
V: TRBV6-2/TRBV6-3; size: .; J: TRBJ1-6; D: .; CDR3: CATDETENSPLHF; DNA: TGTGCCACCGACGAAACAGAGAATTCACCCCTCCACTTT
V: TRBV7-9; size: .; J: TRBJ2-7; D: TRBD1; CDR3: CASSLALGTGVYEQYF; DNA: TGTGCCAGCAGCTTAGCGCTGGGGACAGGGGTCTACGAGCAGTACTTC
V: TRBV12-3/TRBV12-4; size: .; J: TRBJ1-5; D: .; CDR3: CASSSARERQPQHF; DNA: TGTGCCAGCAGTTCGGCGAGGGAACGTCAGCCCCAGCATTTT
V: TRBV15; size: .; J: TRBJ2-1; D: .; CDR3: CATAKQGQGFNEQFF; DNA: TGTGCCACCGCTAAACAGGGACAAGGGTTCAATGAGCAGTTCTTC
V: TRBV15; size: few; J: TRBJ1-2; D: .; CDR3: CATPKPGQEFYGYTF; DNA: TGTGCCACCCCCAAACCGGGACAAGAATTCTATGGCTACACCTTC
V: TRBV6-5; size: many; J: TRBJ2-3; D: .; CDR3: CASSYRGPTDTQYF; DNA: TGTGCCAGCAGTTACAGGGGACCCACAGATACGCAGTATTTT
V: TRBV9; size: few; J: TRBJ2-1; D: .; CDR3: CASSVANSPDYNEQFF; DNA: TGTGCCAGCAGCGTAGCTAATAGCCCGGACTACAATGAGCAGTTCTTC
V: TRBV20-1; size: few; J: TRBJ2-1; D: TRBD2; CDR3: CSAHGRIAGASYNEQFF; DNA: TGCAGTGCCCACGGGAGGATAGCGGGGGCCTCCTACAATGAGCAGTTCTTC
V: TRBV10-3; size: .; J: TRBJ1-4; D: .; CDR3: CAISSGPENEKLFF; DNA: TGTGCCATCAGCTCGGGACCGGAGAATGAAAAACTGTTTTTT